The rows below give T cell receptor beta chains drawn from one sample of a study of T cells in Graves' hyperthyroidism and ophthalmopathy. Via MiXCR, TCRdb re-called the multiplex PCR reads, giving one row per CDR3 protein. The table shows about 600,000 distinct CDR3 sequences, with 12% to 15% occurring only once. The material sequenced was blood. The source of these receptors is a woman between 18 and 29 years old with Graves' ophthalmopathy. Each CDR3 is given with its conserved first and last residue. The D gene is left open where the match is weak. Rows give clone size only sometimes, using once, few, many, or a class for an expanded clone.

J	D	V	size	CDR3	DNA
TRBJ2-2	TRBD1	TRBV5-1	many	CASSFRTGAVTGELFF	TGCGCCAGCAGCTTCCGGACAGGGGCAGTCACCGGGGAGCTGTTTTTT
TRBJ2-7	TRBD2	TRBV6-1	few	CASTRGVAGGPVHEQYF	TGTGCCAGCACCCGGGGGGTAGCGGGAGGGCCGGTCCACGAGCAGTACTTC
TRBJ2-1	TRBD1	TRBV25-1	few	CASMQGTGTYNEQFF	TGTGCCAGCATGCAAGGGACAGGGACCTACAATGAGCAGTTCTTC
TRBJ2-5	.	TRBV6-2/TRBV6-3	many	CASIPTGWQETQYF	TGTGCCAGCATCCCCACCGGGTGGCAAGAGACCCAGTACTTC
TRBJ2-7	.	TRBV7-9	many	CASSFGGGTTYEQYF	TGTGCCAGCAGCTTCGGCGGCGGAACTACCTACGAGCAGTACTTC
TRBJ1-1	.	TRBV20-1	.	CSARPGSSGTEAFF	TGCAGTGCTAGGCCGGGGTCTAGCGGGACTGAAGCTTTCTTT
TRBJ2-1	TRBD2	TRBV19	few	CASSIDGASGMDNEQFF	TGTGCCAGTAGTATAGATGGCGCTAGCGGGATGGATAATGAGCAGTTCTTC
TRBJ1-2	TRBD1	TRBV19	.	CASSYRTGEGYTF	TGTGCCAGTAGTTACCGGACAGGAGAAGGCTACACCTTC
TRBJ1-2	.	TRBV12-3/TRBV12-4	many	CASSLKDGRGYGYTF	TGTGCCAGCAGTTTAAAGGACGGCAGGGGCTATGGCTACACCTTC
TRBJ2-3	.	TRBV7-9	few	CASSPEQVPDTQYF	TGTGCCAGCAGCCCGGAACAGGTTCCAGATACGCAGTATTTT
TRBJ1-5	.	TRBV7-6	few	CASSPAATSNQPQHF	TGTGCCAGCAGCCCGGCCGCGACTAGCAATCAGCCCCAGCATTTT
TRBJ1-1	.	TRBV7-9	many	CASSLAQGITEAFF	TGTGCCAGCAGCTTAGCGCAAGGGATCACTGAAGCTTTCTTT
TRBJ2-3	.	TRBV6-2/TRBV6-3	few	CASSYSITNREGTADTQYF	TGTGCCAGCAGTTACTCAATAACAAACAGGGAGGGGACCGCAGATACGCAGTATTTT
TRBJ2-2	.	TRBV6-5	.	CASSYMTTNTGELFF	TGTGCCAGCAGTTACATGACCACTAACACCGGGGAGCTGTTTTTT
TRBJ2-7	TRBD2	TRBV5-1	.	CASSSLSGTSSHEQYF	TGCGCCAGCAGCTCCCTATCCGGGACTAGCTCCCACGAGCAGTACTTC
TRBJ1-1	.	TRBV29-1	many	CRADPQIMNTEAFF	TGCAGGGCTGATCCCCAGATCATGAACACTGAAGCTTTCTTT
TRBJ1-6	.	TRBV9	few	CASSAEVPDRGSPLHF	TGTGCCAGCAGCGCCGAGGTACCGGACAGAGGGTCACCCCTCCACTTT
TRBJ1-3	.	TRBV28	many	CASSPPLENTIYF	TGTGCCAGCAGTCCGCCGTTGGAAAACACCATATATTTT
TRBJ2-7	.	TRBV6-1	many	CASSEWGASGTGSYEQYF	TGTGCCAGCAGTGAATGGGGGGCGTCCGGGACGGGCTCCTACGAGCAGTACTTC
TRBJ2-1	TRBD2	TRBV5-1	.	CASSLAPPSGNEQFF	TGCGCCAGCAGCTTGGCCCCCCCTAGCGGGAATGAGCAGTTCTTC
TRBJ2-7	.	TRBV29-1	.	CSVEALGEQYF	TGCAGCGTTGAGGCCTTGGGAGAGCAGTACTTC
TRBJ2-2	TRBD2	TRBV5-1	once	CASSPGLAGEYTGELFF	TGCGCCAGCAGCCCCGGTCTAGCGGGAGAGTACACCGGGGAGCTGTTTTTT